The 28 T cell receptor beta chains below were found in one sample sequenced in a study of T-cell memory formation after mild COVID-19. TCRdb fed the 5' RACE reads into MiXCR, producing one record per CDR3 protein. The data contain 300,000 to 400,000 distinct CDR3 sequences, approximately 13% of them singletons. Sequenced input: PBMCs or a T cell subset sorted from them (not recorded which). Source of these receptors: a man between 18 and 35 years old who had mild COVID-19 (a few samples of this study predate the infection). Cell type and time point are not known.

This clonotype has just one count. No conserved phenylalanine or tryptophan ends this CDR3, so it is likely a read error. The chain has TRBV7-6 and TRBJ2-5; D gene ambiguous. CDR3 size: 14 residues. Germline CDR1 SGHVS, CDR2 FNYEAQ. V was pared by 5 bases and J by 0 bases, with 10 bases between. In nucleotides, the CDR3 is TGTGCCAGCAGCATAGGGCAGTACCAAGAGACCCAGTACGTC. It codes for CASSIGQYQETQYV.

This clonotype was counted ten times or more. The chain joins TRBV6-5 to TRBJ2-3; 8 positions match TRBD1. CDR1 MNHEY and CDR2 SVGAGI come from the germline V gene. This CDR3 has 15 amino acids. V was clipped by 5 bases and J by 3 bases; unmatched bases: 7. As DNA, the CDR3 is TGTGCCAGCAGTCCCCAGGGGGCGGTGACAGATACGCAGTATTTT. This sequence encodes CASSPQGAVTDTQYF.

This chain uses TRBV6-5 with TRBJ1-4, with D perhaps matching TRBD1 (6 bases). There are 18 residues in the CDR3. V lost 0 bases, J lost 8 bases, and 22 bases lay in between. Germline-derived CDR1 and CDR2 are MNHEY and SVGAGI. CDR3 residues: CASSYSFISVRDMEKLFF. The CDR3 region has the DNA TGTGCCAGCAGTTACTCGTTCATTAGTGTACGGGACATGGAAAAACTGTTTTTT.

This clonotype was seen at least ten times. As DNA, the CDR3 is TGCAGTGCTAGAGACAGCGGAAATCAGCCCCAGCATTTT. Translated, it gives CSARDSGNQPQHF. The chain employs TRBV20-1 and TRBJ1-5, with D unclear. Germline assignment: CDR1 DFQATT and CDR2 SNEGSKA (reference sequence). The CDR3 covers 13 residues. Trimming cost V 0 bases and J 4 bases, with 7 bases left between them.

This clonotype was seen at least ten times. This chain joins TRBV5-1 and TRBJ2-7; the D gene is possibly TRBD1 (6 bases). Deletions cut 5 bases from V and 6 bases from J, with 18 bases between. The CDR3 is made up of 14 amino acids. Germline assignment: CDR1 SGHRS and CDR2 YFSETQ. This chain's CDR3 is CASRGLRGCCEQYF. The CDR3 nucleotides are TGCGCCAGCAGAGGACTCAGGGGATGTTGCGAGCAGTACTTC.

This clonotype was detected only a few times. The chain has TRBV20-1 and TRBJ2-1; D perhaps matches TRBD1 (5 bases). CDR1 is DFQATT, CDR2 SNEGSKA, per germline (reference sequence). Trimming left V 3 bases short and J 4 bases short, with 13 bases between. The CDR3 runs 14 residues. CDR3 amino acids: CSASDAPGYNEQFF. CDR3 bases: TGCAGTGCTAGTGATGCGCCAGGGTACAATGAGCAGTTCTTC.

This clonotype was seen ten or more times. The J gene is TRBJ1-2, the V gene TRBV29-1, with D uncertain. Trimming shortened V by 4 bases and J by 0 bases, and 9 bases separated the two germline ends. CDR3 size: 13 residues. Germline values: CDR1 SQVTM, CDR2 ANQGSEA. The CDR3 protein is CSVGITPNYGYTF. The DNA for the CDR3 is TGCAGCGTTGGTATCACTCCTAACTATGGCTACACCTTC.

This clonotype was detected a few times. V is TRBV5-1 and J is TRBJ1-1; no clear D gene. This CDR3 comprises 14 residues. CDR1 and CDR2 from the germline V gene are SGHRS and YFSETQ. V dropped 0 bases and J dropped 1 base, with 7 bases sitting between them. The CDR3 loop is CASSLAWKNTEAFF. CDR3 DNA: TGCGCCAGCAGCTTGGCATGGAAGAACACTGAAGCTTTCTTT.

This clonotype was counted at least ten times. The chain recombines TRBV5-5 with TRBJ1-1; D ambiguous. Germline V gene sequence: CDR1 SGHKS, CDR2 YYEKEE (reference sequence). Trimming pared 2 bases from V and 5 bases from J, leaving 13 bases between. The CDR3 extends over 14 amino acids. The CDR3 sequence: CASSFGMLGTEAFF. CDR3 sequence (DNA): TGTGCCAGCAGCTTCGGTATGTTGGGGACTGAAGCTTTCTTT.

This clonotype has a handful of counts. This chain joins TRBV20-1 and TRBJ1-2; possibly TRBD1 for D (5 bases). Germline lookup yields CDR1 DFQATT and CDR2 SNEGSKA (reference sequence). This CDR3 spans 10 amino acids. CDR3 region: CSSGKTGYTF. The CDR3 bases are TGCAGCTCAGGGAAAACTGGCTACACCTTC.

Only a few counts were recorded for this clonotype. DNA of the CDR3: TGTGCCACCACAGCCTTCGGGGGGGCTCAAGATACGCAGTATTTT. Translation gives CATTAFGGAQDTQYF. This chain links TRBV7-6 with TRBJ2-3; 8 nucleotides match TRBD2. V was clipped by 10 bases and J by 5 bases; unmatched bases: 14. The CDR3 is 15 amino acids. Germline CDR1 SGHVS, CDR2 FNYEAQ.

This clonotype was seen at least ten times. V gene TRBV27 combines with J gene TRBJ1-4, with D tentatively TRBD1 (6 bases). Trimming pared 8 bases from V and 5 bases from J, leaving 21 bases between. CDR3 size: 16 residues. Germline CDR1 and CDR2: MNHEY and SMNVEV (reference sequence). CDR3 nucleotide sequence: TGTGCCAGCGCGCCCACCGGGACACACACAAATGAAAAACTGTTTTTT. It translates to CASAPTGTHTNEKLFF.

The chain employs TRBV6-5 and TRBJ2-2, with D unresolved. Trimming removed 0 bases from V and 2 bases from J, with 7 bases in between. The CDR3 has 15 amino acids. The germline V gene encodes CDR1 MNHEY and CDR2 SVGAGI. CDR3 in DNA: TGTGCCAGCAGTTACTCCCGGGTAAACACCGGGGAGCTGTTTTTT. Its protein product is CASSYSRVNTGELFF.

This rearrangement joins TRBV28 to TRBJ1-6; D not resolved. The CDR3 is made up of 14 amino acids. The germline V gene encodes CDR1 MDHEN and CDR2 SYDVKM. Trimming took 6 bases from V and 13 from J, leaving 19 bases between them. The CDR3 loop is CASRGGRGLQPLHF. In DNA form, the CDR3 reads TGTGCCAGCAGAGGAGGACGAGGATTGCAGCCCCTCCACTTT.

The table lists this clonotype with a few counts. The chain links TRBV24-1 to TRBJ2-3; TRBD2 aligns across 10 bases. The junction had 8 bases not matched to a gene; V was cut back by 3 bases and J by 6 bases. In germline, CDR1 is KGHDR, CDR2 SFDVKD. The CDR3 loop spans 16 amino acids. The CDR3: CATSDPGLASIDTQYF. As DNA, the CDR3 is TGTGCCACCAGTGATCCGGGACTAGCGTCGATTGATACGCAGTATTTT.

This clonotype was counted only a few times. The chain combines TRBV5-6 with TRBJ2-1; TRBD1 or TRBD2 may be the D gene (6 bases each). This CDR3 is built from 15 residues. V gave up 6 bases and J gave up 9 bases, with 22 bases separating them. Per germline, CDR1 SGHDT and CDR2 YYEEEE. CDR3 sequence reads: CASTHDWTDGGEQFF. CDR3 DNA: TGTGCCAGCACCCACGACTGGACAGACGGGGGTGAGCAGTTCTTC.

The gene calls are TRBV24-1 and TRBJ2-1; 10 nucleotides line up with TRBD1. The CDR3 extends over 16 amino acids. CDR1 and CDR2 (germline): KGHDR, SFDVKD. With V trimmed by 5 bases and J by 1 base, 4 bases remained unmatched. CDR3 sequence: CATSAPGQGSYNEQFF. The CDR3 region has the DNA TGTGCCACCAGTGCTCCGGGACAGGGGTCCTACAATGAGCAGTTCTTC.

This clonotype turned up a few times. CDR3 in DNA: TGCGCCAGCAGTGAGGGCGGGCCCACCTACGAGCAGTACTTC. Protein sequence: CASSEGGPTYEQYF. This chain connects TRBV10-2 to TRBJ2-7, with D possibly being TRBD2 (5 bases). The CDR3 extends over 14 amino acids. From germline, CDR1 is WSHSY and CDR2 SAAADI. V lost 2 bases to trimming and J lost 2 bases, with 10 bases between them.

V and J are TRBV7-6 and TRBJ2-3, with 9 bases identical to TRBD1. Unmatched junction bases numbered 9, after V lost 5 bases and J lost 6 bases. Germline CDR1 reads SGHVS; CDR2 reads FNYEAQ. The CDR3 loop spans 15 amino acids. For the CDR3, the DNA is TGTGCCAGCAGCAACAGGGGGCGCGTCGGCGATACGCAGTATTTT. Residues: CASSNRGRVGDTQYF.

This clonotype occurred a few times. This chain joins TRBV29-1 and TRBJ2-7; D possibly corresponds to TRBD1 (6 bases). The CDR3 sequence is 12 residues long. CDR1 and CDR2 from the germline V gene are SQVTM and ANQGSEA. V was pared by 4 bases and J by 3 bases, with 10 bases between. CDR3 protein: CSVVTGNYEQYV. In DNA form, the CDR3 reads TGCAGCGTTGTCACAGGGAACTACGAGCAGTACGTC.

The chain combines TRBV9 with TRBJ2-5; 10 bases fit TRBD2. The CDR3 extends over 14 amino acids. The V gene end was trimmed by 6 bases and the J gene end by 2 bases; junction bases not matched to a gene: 4. Germline CDR1 reads SGDLS; CDR2 reads YYNGEE. The chain's CDR3 is CASTAGGGQETQYF. The CDR3, as DNA: TGTGCCAGCACAGCGGGAGGGGGGCAAGAGACCCAGTACTTC.

About this clonotype: It is unclear where the CDR3 begins or ends on the DNA, so no DNA is shown, and the CDR3 is as TCRdb lists it. The chain carries TRBV12-3 or TRBV12-4 and TRBJ1-6; TRBD1 is taken as the D call from the table, unchecked against the DNA. The length of the CDR3 is 11 amino acids, counting both ends. Here the CDR3 reads CASSFGAGIHF.

This clonotype was found many times. The rearrangement links TRBV6-5 to TRBJ2-4; 9 positions match TRBD1. This CDR3 is built from 14 residues. CDR1 and CDR2 (germline): MNHEY, SVGAGI. J gave up 8 bases and V 6 bases, and 8 bases lay outside the gene matches. The CDR3, as DNA: TGTGCCAGCAGCCCCAGGACAGGGGAAGACATTCAGTACTTC. This sequence encodes CASSPRTGEDIQYF.

This clonotype appeared a few times. The chain has TRBV7-2 and TRBJ1-5; 8 bases map to TRBD1. This CDR3 contains 14 residues. Germline V gene sequence: CDR1 SGHTA, CDR2 FQGNSA. V dropped 5 bases and J dropped 4; count of bases not matched to a gene: 4. This CDR3 reads CASSPRTGNQPQHF. The CDR3 DNA sequence: TGTGCCAGCAGCCCGCGGACAGGGAATCAGCCCCAGCATTTT.

This clonotype was seen repeatedly, ten times or more. The chain recombines TRBV12-3 or TRBV12-4 with TRBJ2-2; D is perhaps TRBD2 (6 bases). Trimming took off 8 bases at V and 0 bases at J, with 16 bases between the two ends. This CDR3 spans 16 amino acids. The chain's CDR3 is CASRRGRLANTGELFF. The CDR3 bases are TGTGCCAGCCGAAGGGGAAGACTAGCGAACACCGGGGAGCTGTTTTTT.

This clonotype came up once. CDR3 sequence: CASSFRPNSPLHF. CDR3 DNA sequence: TGTGCCAGCAGTTTCCGACCAAATTCACCCCTCCACTTT. The chain has TRBV12-3 or TRBV12-4 and TRBJ1-6; D remains ambiguous. The length of the CDR3 is 13 residues. V lost 3 bases, J lost 7 bases, and 7 bases lay in between.

The rearrangement links TRBV18 to TRBJ1-4; 7 bases are a match to TRBD1. This CDR3 spans 14 amino acids. Germline-derived CDR1 and CDR2 are KGHSH and LQKENI. The junction had 9 bases not matched to a gene; V was cut back by 6 bases and J by 8 bases. The CDR3 DNA sequence: TGTGCCAGCTCTCCCGGGGACAGCAAGGAAAAACTGTTTTTT. Translated: CASSPGDSKEKLFF. The full variable domain, in which reference TRBV18 and TRBJ1-4 provide the parts outside the CDR3, is NAGVMQNPRHLVRRRGQEARLRCSPMKGHSHVYWYRQLPEEGLKFMVYLQKENIIDESGMPKERFSAEFPKEGPSILRIQQVVRGDSAAYFCASSPGDSKEKLFFGSGTQLSVL.

The rearrangement links TRBV7-2 to TRBJ1-2; D perhaps matches TRBD1 (6 bases). Germline V gene lookup returns CDR1 SGHTA and CDR2 FQGNSA. Trimming removed 2 bases from V and 6 bases from J, with 13 bases in between. The CDR3 contains 14 residues. CDR3 protein: CASSLTRGADGYTF. CDR3 sequence (DNA): TGTGCCAGCAGCTTAACGAGGGGGGCGGATGGCTACACCTTC.